The clone carrying this T cell receptor (beta chain) was recorded many times. Its antigen is not identified. This entry belongs to a study of beta chain features in type 1 diabetes. Whole-study results and caveats: When Type 1 diabetes patients were examined, their TCRB CDR3s proved moderately but significantly shorter in all four CD4+ subsets. Whether HLA type affects TCRB rearrangement stayed undetermined in the present work.

Sequencing targeted expressed TCRB transcripts, as all isolated RNA had been reverse transcribed. Naive, central memory and regulatory T cell samples averaged around 3.9 million immunoSEQ reads each. The data were produced by immunoSEQ multiplex PCR, yet TCRdb's version contains in-frame clones alone and is incomplete. The table lists 110,000 to 150,000 clones, around a tenth of them singletons. This receptor was identified in a young man in good health. Sequenced material: central memory CD4+ T cells from blood.

The CDR3 here is CAWSVSSEAFQYF. The DNA of the CDR3 is TGTGCCTGGAGTGTATCCTCTGAGGCCTTTCAGTACTTC. J is TRBJ2-4 and V is TRBV30; D is ambiguous. Germline V gives CDR1 GTSNPN, CDR2 SVGIG (reference sequence). The CDR3 contains 13 residues. V was clipped by 0 bases and J by 11 bases, with 14 bases between them.